Shown below are 5 T cell receptor beta chains from a single sample sequenced in a study of beta chain features in type 1 diabetes. Reverse transcription of all isolated RNA meant that expressed TCRB transcripts were sequenced. TCRdb's copy holds only in-frame clones and misses some; the assay was immunoSEQ multiplex PCR. The sample has a few hundred thousand clones; approximately 10% are singletons. The sequenced sample was central memory CD4+ T cells from blood. These receptors all come from a man younger than 35 in good health.

This clone was seen ten or more times. This chain connects TRBV5-6 to TRBJ2-6; no clear D. V was clipped by 2 bases and J by 2 bases, with 2 bases between them. This CDR3 spans 13 amino acids. CDR1 and CDR2 from the germline V gene are SGHDT and YYEEEE. The CDR3 bases are TGTGCCAGCAGCTTTACTGGGGCCAACGTCCTGACTTTC. Its translation: CASSFTGANVLTF.

This clone was seen a few times. This chain connects TRBV6-5 to TRBJ2-7; D unresolved. This CDR3 is 12 amino acids long. Germline V gene sequence: CDR1 MNHEY, CDR2 SVGAGI. Trimming shortened V by 3 bases and J by 3 bases, and 6 bases separated the two germline ends. The CDR3 region is CASSYPSYEQYF. The CDR3 coding sequence is TGTGCCAGCAGTTATCCCAGCTACGAGCAGTACTTC.

Ten or more counts support this clone. This chain uses TRBV7-3 with TRBJ2-7; D not resolved. CDR1 is SGHTA and CDR2 is FQGTGA in the germline V gene. The germline V and J ends were trimmed by 0 bases and 1 base, with 10 bases remaining between them. The CDR3 extends over 15 amino acids. The chain's CDR3 is CASSLTPGSSYEQYF. In DNA, the CDR3 is TGTGCCAGCAGCTTAACGCCCGGCAGTTCCTACGAGCAGTACTTC.

The V and J genes are TRBV28 and TRBJ2-2; 7 bases agree with TRBD2. The CDR3 sequence is 15 residues long. J lost 1 base, V lost 4 bases, and 3 bases had no gene match. Germline CDR1 reads MDHEN; CDR2 reads SYDVKM. The CDR3 DNA follows: TGTGCCAGCAGTTCTAGCGGACAGAACACCGGGGAGCTGTTTTTT. Protein product: CASSSSGQNTGELFF.

In this sample, this clone turned up a few times. The chain recombines TRBV18 with TRBJ2-3; TRBD1 is a possible D gene (6 bases). The length of the CDR3 is 15 residues. V was trimmed by 6 bases and J by 6 bases, leaving 19 bases between them. Germline V gene data show CDR1 as KGHSH and CDR2 as LQKENI. The CDR3 coding sequence is TGTGCCAGCTCTCCTCCGACAGGTCCGTCGGATACGCAGTATTTT. It is translated as CASSPPTGPSDTQYF.